This TCR beta chain was recorded in a study of CD8 T cells in Susac syndrome (dated by TCRdb to between 2018 and 2021). For the study in its entirety: Of the Susac syndrome patients who were sequenced, roughly 6 had clinically active disease and about 8 were in clinical remission. At the time of blood withdrawal, Susac syndrome patients were either therapy-naive, taking corticosteroids (with some also receiving IVIg), or on IVIg alone. The study used repertoire sequencing to test whether antigen drove CD8+ T cell activation and differentiation in Susac syndrome. General findings and caveats noted by the study authors: The number of individuals in the TCR sequencing and HLA analysis was recognized as being relatively small. In the CD4+ T cell repertoire of Susac syndrome patients, clonal expansion was not detected.

RNA was extracted using the RNeasy kit, and roughly 0.5 to 1 microgram was reverse transcribed with random hexamers. The immunoSEQ multiplex PCR assay, which covers 54 Vbeta and 13 Jbeta segments, was used to amplify TCR beta CDR3 regions. PCR amplification bias was corrected using a synthetic template baseline for primer optimization and computational correction. Concerning the study's data processing: Reads were annotated to V, D and J genes per IMGT and analyzed with immunoSEQ Analyzer, keeping only productive sequences. Clonality was computed as one minus Shannon entropy normalized by log2 of the number of productive unique sequences. For each patient and control, public and private clones were evaluated within the 100 most prevalent clones. A clone was defined as Susac-specific if it was absent from the healthy and MS cohorts, from around 960 published viral clones and from other ImmuneACCESS disease sequences. TCRdb trimmed the raw reads at Q25, called clones with MiXCR and kept productive beta chains. Identical CDR3 proteins give one entry, which carries the most common genes and DNA. TCRdb's processing, not the study's, gives the V and J calls here. The table for this sample lists 170,000 or so distinct CDR3 sequences; about 96% of them were counted only once. Less than 0.15% of the sample lies in the top ten.

Remarks on this clonotype: The antigen this receptor binds is unknown. Per-nucleotide qualities are absent, and no much larger clonotype sits a single base away.

Trimming removed 5 bases from V and 6 bases from J; the gene matches leave 6 bases unexplained. The germline V gene sets CDR1 to SQVTM and CDR2 to ANQGSEA. There are 12 amino acids in the CDR3, from cysteine to phenylalanine inclusive. Of all the DNA, just the CDR3 is kept, 36 bases in frame from base 1. Peripheral blood CD8+ and CD4+ T cells from healthy donors, Susac syndrome patients and multiple sclerosis patients were profiled using high-throughput TCR beta sequencing. The Susac syndrome patients fulfilled recently defined diagnostic criteria for definite or probable disease. Bulk CD8+ and CD4+ T cells were purified magnetically by negative isolation, whereas CD8+ TEMRA cells were enriched by FACS. Blood was drawn into EDTA tubes, processed within 24 hours, and PBMCs were isolated by density gradient centrifugation. PBMCs intended for TCR sequencing were cryopreserved in liquid nitrogen and thawed later in a water bath at 37 degrees C. A purity of at least 90% was achieved for sorted or isolated CD4+, CD8+ and CD8+ TEMRA cells.

The rearranged segments are TRBV29-1 and TRBJ2-7; TRBD2 agrees with 8 junctional bases. The receptor was derived from a human donor with Susac syndrome. Sequenced input: CD4+ T cells from PBMCs. The nucleotide sequence reads TGCAGCGTTCGAGCGGGAGTTGGCGAGCAGTACTTC. This encodes CSVRAGVGEQYF.